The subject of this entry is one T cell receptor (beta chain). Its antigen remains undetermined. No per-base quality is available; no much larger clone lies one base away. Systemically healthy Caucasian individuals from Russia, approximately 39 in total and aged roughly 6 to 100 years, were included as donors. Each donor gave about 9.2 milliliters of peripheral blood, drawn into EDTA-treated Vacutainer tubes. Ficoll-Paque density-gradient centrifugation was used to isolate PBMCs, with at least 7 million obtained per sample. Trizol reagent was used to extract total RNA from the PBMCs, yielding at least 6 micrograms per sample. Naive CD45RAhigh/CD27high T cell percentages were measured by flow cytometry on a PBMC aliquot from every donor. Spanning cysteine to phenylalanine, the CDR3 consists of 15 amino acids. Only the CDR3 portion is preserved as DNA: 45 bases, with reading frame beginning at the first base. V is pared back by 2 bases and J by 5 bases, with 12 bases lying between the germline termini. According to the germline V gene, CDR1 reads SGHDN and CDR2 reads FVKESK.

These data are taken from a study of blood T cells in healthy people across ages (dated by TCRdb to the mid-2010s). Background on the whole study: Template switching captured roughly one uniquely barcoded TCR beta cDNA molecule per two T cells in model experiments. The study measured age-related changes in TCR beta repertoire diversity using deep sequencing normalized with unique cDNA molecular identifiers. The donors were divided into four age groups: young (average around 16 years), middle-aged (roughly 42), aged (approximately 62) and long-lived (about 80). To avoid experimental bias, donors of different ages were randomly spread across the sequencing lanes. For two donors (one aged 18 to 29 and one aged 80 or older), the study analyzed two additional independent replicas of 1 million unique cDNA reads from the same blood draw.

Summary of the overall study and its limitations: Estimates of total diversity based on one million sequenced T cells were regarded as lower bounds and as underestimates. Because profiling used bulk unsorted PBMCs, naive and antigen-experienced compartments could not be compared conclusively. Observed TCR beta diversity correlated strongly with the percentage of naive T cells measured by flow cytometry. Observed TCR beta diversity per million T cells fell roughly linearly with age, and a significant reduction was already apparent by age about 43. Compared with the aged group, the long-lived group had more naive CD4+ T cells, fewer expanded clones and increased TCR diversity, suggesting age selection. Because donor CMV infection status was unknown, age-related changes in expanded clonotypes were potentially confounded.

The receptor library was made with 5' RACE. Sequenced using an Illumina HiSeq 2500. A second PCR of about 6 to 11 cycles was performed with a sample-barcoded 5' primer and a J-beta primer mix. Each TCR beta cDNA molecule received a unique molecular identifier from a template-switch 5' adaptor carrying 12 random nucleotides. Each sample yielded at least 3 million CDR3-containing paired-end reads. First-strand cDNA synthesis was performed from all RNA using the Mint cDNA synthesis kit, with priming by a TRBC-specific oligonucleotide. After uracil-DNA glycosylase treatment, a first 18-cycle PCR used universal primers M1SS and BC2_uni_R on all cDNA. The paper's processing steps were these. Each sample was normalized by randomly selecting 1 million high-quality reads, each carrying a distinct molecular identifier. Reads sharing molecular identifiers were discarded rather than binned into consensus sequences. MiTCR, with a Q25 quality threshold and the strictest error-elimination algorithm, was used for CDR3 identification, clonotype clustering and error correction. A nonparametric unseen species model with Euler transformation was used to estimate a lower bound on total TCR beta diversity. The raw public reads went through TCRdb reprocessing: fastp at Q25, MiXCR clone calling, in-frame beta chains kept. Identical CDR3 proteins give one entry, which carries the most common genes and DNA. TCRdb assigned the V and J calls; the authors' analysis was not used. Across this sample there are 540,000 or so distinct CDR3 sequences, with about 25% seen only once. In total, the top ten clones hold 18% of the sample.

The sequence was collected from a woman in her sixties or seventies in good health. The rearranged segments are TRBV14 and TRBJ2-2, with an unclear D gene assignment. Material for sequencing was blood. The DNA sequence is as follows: TGTGCCAGCAGCCAAATGCGAGGACGGACCGGGGAGCTGTTTTTT. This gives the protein CASSQMRGRTGELFF.